The present T cell receptor beta chain was sequenced within a study of blood T cells in healthy people across ages. Study-wide results and limits: Because sorting was not performed, PBMCs prevented conclusive naive versus antigen-experienced comparison. The donors' CMV status was not determined, possibly confounding changes in expanded clonotypes. Per million T cells, TCR beta diversity dropped roughly linearly as age increased.

A word on this clonotype: The antigen remains unidentified.

Through a sample-barcoded 5' primer and a J-beta primer mix, a second PCR was run for roughly 7 to 11 cycles. TCRdb used MiXCR to reprocess the 5' RACE reads, holding one entry per CDR3 protein. The data show 780,000 or so distinct CDR3 sequences, about 53% seen once. Trimming removed 0 bases at V and 6 bases at J, with 12 bases between. In germline, CDR1 is SGHRS, CDR2 YFSETQ. The CDR3 spans 14 residues. The chain recombines TRBV5-1 with TRBJ1-1, with D perhaps matching TRBD1 (6 bases). What was sequenced was blood. The sequence came from a man older than 75 in good health. The CDR3, as DNA: TGCGCCAGCAGCTTGGCAACAGGGTACGCTGAAGCTTTCTTT. Amino acids: CASSLATGYAEAFF.